This T cell receptor (beta chain) was sequenced in a study of blood T cell repertoires in COVID-19. Losses at the gene ends were 1 base for V and 2 bases for J; bases not matched to a gene: 6. The CDR3 extends over 16 amino acids. Germline values: CDR1 SGHVS, CDR2 FNYEAQ. Clones were sequenced by immunoSEQ multiplex PCR, and TCRdb holds only the in-frame ones, with some missing. Counted here are a few hundred thousand clones, approximately 87% occurring once; the ten biggest clones make up roughly 2%. The sequence was obtained from a woman aged 50 to 60 with acute or convalescent COVID-19. The sample taken for sequencing was peripheral blood. V gene TRBV7-6 combines with J gene TRBJ2-7; 9 bases are shared with TRBD1. CDR3 in amino acids: CASSLDLGTGTYEQYF. CDR3 DNA sequence: TGTGCCAGCAGCTTAGACCTGGGGACAGGGACCTACGAGCAGTACTTC.